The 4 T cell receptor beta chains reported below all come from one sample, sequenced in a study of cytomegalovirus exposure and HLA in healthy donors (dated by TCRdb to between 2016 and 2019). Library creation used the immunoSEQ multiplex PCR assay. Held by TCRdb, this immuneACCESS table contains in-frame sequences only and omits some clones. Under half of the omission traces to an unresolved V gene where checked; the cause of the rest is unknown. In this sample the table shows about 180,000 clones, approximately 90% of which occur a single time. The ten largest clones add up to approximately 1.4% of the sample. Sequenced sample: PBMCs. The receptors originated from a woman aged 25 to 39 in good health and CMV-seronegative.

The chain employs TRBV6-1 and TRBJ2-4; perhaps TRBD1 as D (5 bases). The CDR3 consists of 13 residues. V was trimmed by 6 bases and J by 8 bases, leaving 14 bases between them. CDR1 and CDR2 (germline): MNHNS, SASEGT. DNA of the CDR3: TGTGCCAGCAGCAGAGACAGTCTGGACATTCAGTACTTC. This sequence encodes CASSRDSLDIQYF.

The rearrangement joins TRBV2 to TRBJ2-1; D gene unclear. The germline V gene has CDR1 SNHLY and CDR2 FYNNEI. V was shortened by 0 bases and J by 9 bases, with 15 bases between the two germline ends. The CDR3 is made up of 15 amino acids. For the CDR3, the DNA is TGTGCCAGCAGTGAAGCTATGGTGTTTATCGGTGAGCAGTTCTTC. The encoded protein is CASSEAMVFIGEQFF.

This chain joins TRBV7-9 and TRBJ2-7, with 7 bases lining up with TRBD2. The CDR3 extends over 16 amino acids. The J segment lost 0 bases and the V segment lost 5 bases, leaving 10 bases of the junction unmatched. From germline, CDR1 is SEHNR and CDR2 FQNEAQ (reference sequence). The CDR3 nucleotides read TGTGCCAGCAGCGACGTCGGGGGGTCCCACTCCTACGAGCAGTACTTC. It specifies CASSDVGGSHSYEQYF.

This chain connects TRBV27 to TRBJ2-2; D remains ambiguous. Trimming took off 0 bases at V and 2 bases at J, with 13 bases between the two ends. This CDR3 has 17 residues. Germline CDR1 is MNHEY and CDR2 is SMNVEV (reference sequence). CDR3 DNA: TGTGCCAGCAGTTTATCTCCGTTTGAGATAAACACCGGGGAGCTGTTTTTT. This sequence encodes CASSLSPFEINTGELFF.